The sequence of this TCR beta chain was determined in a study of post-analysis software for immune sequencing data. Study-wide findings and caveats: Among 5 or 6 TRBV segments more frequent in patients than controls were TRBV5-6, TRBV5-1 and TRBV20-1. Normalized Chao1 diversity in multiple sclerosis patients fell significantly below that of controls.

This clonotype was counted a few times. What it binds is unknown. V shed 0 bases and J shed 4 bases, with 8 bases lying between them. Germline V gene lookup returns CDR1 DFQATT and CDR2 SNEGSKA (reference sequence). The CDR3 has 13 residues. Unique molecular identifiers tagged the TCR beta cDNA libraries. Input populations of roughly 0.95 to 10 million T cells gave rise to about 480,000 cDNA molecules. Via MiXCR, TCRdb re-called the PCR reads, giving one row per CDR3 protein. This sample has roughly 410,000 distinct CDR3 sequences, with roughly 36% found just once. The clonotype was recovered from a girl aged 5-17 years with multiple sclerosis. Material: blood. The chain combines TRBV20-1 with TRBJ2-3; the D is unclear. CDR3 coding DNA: TGCAGTGCTAGAGATCTTAGTTCAGATACGCAGTATTTT. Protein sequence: CSARDLSSDTQYF.